What follows are 5 T cell receptor beta chains derived from one specimen sequenced in a study of T cells in Graves' hyperthyroidism and ophthalmopathy. TCR beta CDR3 regions were amplified from RNA transcripts. The primer set for the first-round RT-PCR of the TCR CDR3 was HTBI. From the multiplex PCR reads, TCRdb called clonotypes with MiXCR, one entry per CDR3 protein. The sample has approximately 600,000 distinct CDR3 sequences, around 14% seen once; the top ten hold more than 5%. The sample consisted of blood. The source of these receptors is a woman in her thirties with Graves' hyperthyroidism that later progressed to Graves' ophthalmopathy.

This chain links TRBV6-1 with TRBJ1-5; D not certain. The CDR3 is made up of 13 amino acids. V lost 11 bases, J lost 4 bases, and 15 bases lay in between. Germline values: CDR1 MNHNS, CDR2 SASEGT. CDR3 DNA: TGTGCCTCCGAGGTGGGCGGGAATCAGCCCCAGCATTTT. Translating it yields CASEVGGNQPQHF.

The CDR3 region is CASTILAGGSYNEQFF. CDR3 nucleotides: TGCGCCAGCACGATATTAGCGGGAGGTTCCTACAATGAGCAGTTCTTC. This chain links TRBV5-1 with TRBJ2-1; 10 bases map to TRBD2. CDR1 is SGHRS, CDR2 YFSETQ, per germline. The J segment lost 1 base and the V segment lost 6 bases, leaving 7 bases of the junction unmatched. CDR3 size: 16 residues. Variable domain in full (rest from reference TRBV5-1 and TRBJ2-1): KAGVTQTPRYLIKTRGQQVTLSCSPISGHRSVSWYQQTPGQGLQFLFEYFSETQRNKGNFPGRFSGRQFSNSRSEMNVSTLELGDSALYLCASTILAGGSYNEQFFGPGTRLTVL.

Only a few counts were recorded for this clonotype. Since a much larger clone is just one base distant, this may be a read error. The rearrangement links TRBV2 to TRBJ2-3; D gene unclear. The germline V gene has CDR1 SNHLY and CDR2 FYNNEI. V lost 6 bases, J lost 4 bases, and 14 bases lay in between. CDR3 length: 14 amino acids. The CDR3 loop is CASSAQMGADTQYF. Here the CDR3 DNA reads TGTGCCAGCAGCGCGCAGATGGGCGCAGATACGCAGTATTTT.

A few counts support this clonotype. This rearrangement joins TRBV6-1 to TRBJ2-2, with D unresolved. This CDR3 spans 14 amino acids. Germline V gives CDR1 MNHNS, CDR2 SASEGT. Trimming stripped 7 bases from V and 1 base from J, with 10 bases between. CDR3 sequence: CASTGRMNTGELFF. For the CDR3, the DNA is TGTGCCAGCACCGGACGGATGAACACCGGGGAGCTGTTTTTT.

This sequence joins TRBV15 and TRBJ2-5; TRBD2 agrees at 7 bases. Germline CDR1 LNHNV, CDR2 YYDKDF (reference sequence). V lost 9 bases to trimming and J lost 1 base; unmatched junction nucleotides: 11. The CDR3 consists of 15 residues. CDR3 in DNA: TGTGCCACTGGACGGGCGGGAGCCACCCAAGAGACCCAGTACTTC. Protein sequence: CATGRAGATQETQYF.